These 24 T cell receptor beta chains share one sample of origin, sequenced in a study of OX40 agonist ivuxolimab in advanced cancers. Generated by immunoSEQ multiplex PCR, the TCRdb table keeps only in-frame clones and is missing some. The sample lists tens of thousands of clones, about 89% occurring once. This specimen was CD4+ or CD8+ T cells sorted from blood, taken in a trial of the OX40 agonist ivuxolimab. The receptor source for this set is an adult with an advanced solid tumor such as melanoma, head and neck, liver or kidney cancer.

Worth noting for this clone: Compared with germline, one end of the junction differs, possibly owing to a read error. This chain connects TRBV7-3 to TRBJ1-2, with TRBD1 matching over 7 bases. Germline CDR1 SGHTA, CDR2 FQGTGA. The CDR3 covers 12 residues. DNA for the CDR3: TGTGCCAGCAGCCCTATGAGTGGGACAGTTTACTTC. Its protein is CASSPMSGTVYF.

The chain uses TRBV18 and TRBJ1-5, with D maybe TRBD1 (5 bases). Trimming took off 5 bases at V and 0 bases at J, with 8 bases between the two ends. The CDR3 sequence is 14 residues long. Germline V gives CDR1 KGHSH, CDR2 LQKENI. Here the CDR3 reads CASSYRHSNQPQHF. CDR3 coding DNA: TGTGCCAGCTCATACAGGCATAGCAATCAGCCCCAGCATTTT.

This clone has a single count. The J gene is TRBJ2-7, the V gene TRBV27; 8 bases map to TRBD2. The V gene end was trimmed by 0 bases and the J gene end by 6 bases; junction bases not matched to a gene: 7. CDR3 length: 15 amino acids. CDR1 is MNHEY and CDR2 is SMNVEV in the germline V gene (reference sequence). CDR3 coding DNA: TGTGCCAGCAGTTTATCTAGCGGGATTCCTCGCGAGCAGTACTTC. The encoded protein is CASSLSSGIPREQYF.

The gene calls are TRBV27 and TRBJ1-2; tentatively, D is TRBD1 (6 bases). CDR3 length equals 14 residues. The V gene lost 2 bases and the J gene lost 8 bases, with 15 bases spanning the gap. Per the germline V gene, CDR1 is MNHEY and CDR2 is SMNVEV (reference sequence). CDR3 sequence (DNA): TGTGCCAGCAGTTTACCGGGGACATCGTGGGGCTACACCTTC. Its protein product is CASSLPGTSWGYTF.

To note about this clone: The germline gene is not matched at one end of the junction; a read error may be the cause. The CDR3 nucleotides are TGTGCCAGCAGCATAGGGACAGGGGGCTGGGAGACCCAGTACTTC. The encoded protein is CASSIGTGGWETQYF. The genes are TRBV13 and TRBJ2-5, with 12 bases identical to TRBD1. The CDR3 sequence is 15 residues long. CDR1 PRHDT and CDR2 FYEKMQ come from the germline V gene (reference sequence).

The chain employs TRBV6-4 and TRBJ2-5, with 10 bases fitting TRBD2. The DNA end is a closer match to TRBJ2-7, so the J assignment may be wrong. The CDR3 extends over 17 amino acids. The V gene's germline CDR1 is MRHNA and CDR2 SNTAGT. In nucleotides, the CDR3 is TGTGCCAGCAGTGACGGACAAGCGGGAGGGTCATGGTACGAGCAGTACTTC. Translated, it gives CASSDGQAGGSWYEQYF.

The chain employs TRBV4-3 and TRBJ2-1; 10 nucleotides align to TRBD2. Germline-derived CDR1 and CDR2 are LGHNA and YSLEER. The CDR3 consists of 18 residues. The trim removed 0 bases at V and 7 bases at J, leaving 12 bases unmatched. The CDR3 nucleotides are TGCGCCAGCAGCCAAGACGTGGCGGGGCTAGCGGGGGATAATGAGCAGTTCTTC. Protein sequence: CASSQDVAGLAGDNEQFF.

This clone appeared a single time. This chain connects TRBV30 to TRBJ2-2; weak D call: TRBD1 (6 bases). Germline V lookup: CDR1 GTSNPN, CDR2 SVGIG (reference sequence). Trimming took 4 bases from V and 11 from J, leaving 14 bases between them. The CDR3 totals 12 residues. CDR3 nucleotide sequence: TGTGCCTGGAACACAGGGAACCCCGAGCTGTTTTTT. It yields the protein CAWNTGNPELFF.

The V call is TRBV5-8, the J call TRBJ1-4, with 9 bases lining up with TRBD1. The CDR3 has 15 residues. CDR1 and CDR2 from the germline V gene are SGHTS and YDEGEE. Losses at the gene ends were 1 base for V and 8 bases for J; bases not matched to a gene: 6. CDR3 in amino acids: CASSLRDRVEEKLFF. The CDR3 coding sequence is TGTGCCAGCAGCTTGAGGGACAGGGTCGAAGAAAAACTGTTTTTT. Complete variable domain (other parts from reference TRBV5-8 and TRBJ1-4): EAGVTQSPTHLIKTRGQQATLRCSPISGHTSVYWYQQALGLGLQFLLWYDEGEERNRGNFPPRFSGRQFPNYSSELNVNALELEDSALYLCASSLRDRVEEKLFFGSGTQLSVL.

V is TRBV9 and J is TRBJ2-7; TRBD2 aligns across 10 bases. Germline V gives CDR1 SGDLS, CDR2 YYNGEE. Trimming removed 3 bases from V and 5 bases from J; junction bases left unmatched: 11. The CDR3 is 16 residues long. CDR3 loop: CASSARAGGPFDEQYF. The CDR3, as DNA: TGTGCCAGCAGCGCCCGAGCGGGAGGGCCTTTCGACGAGCAGTACTTC.

The chain couples TRBV19 to TRBJ1-5, with 7 positions matching TRBD1. Trimming took 5 bases from V and 3 from J; bases not matched to a gene: 4. This CDR3 is built from 14 residues. CDR1 and CDR2 (germline): LNHDA, SQIVND (reference sequence). The CDR3 spells CASSGGQYNQPQHF. As DNA, the CDR3 is TGTGCCAGTAGTGGGGGACAGTACAATCAGCCCCAGCATTTT.

Only one count was recorded for this clone. The V call is TRBV4-3, the J call TRBJ2-7, with D unclear. CDR1 and CDR2 (germline): LGHNA, YSLEER. Between the trimmed V and J ends, which lost 0 bases and 0 bases, there was a span of 12 bases. The CDR3 covers 16 residues. This CDR3 reads CASSQEADRSSYEQYF. The DNA of the CDR3 is TGCGCCAGCAGCCAAGAGGCAGACCGGAGCTCCTACGAGCAGTACTTC.

This sequence joins TRBV19 and TRBJ1-5, with D perhaps TRBD1 (6 bases). In germline, CDR1 is LNHDA, CDR2 SQIVND (reference sequence). CDR3 length equals 12 residues. Trimming took off 5 bases at V and 11 bases at J, with 13 bases between the two ends. The DNA of the CDR3 is TGTGCCAGTAGTCAGGGGTCGAGGGCCCAGCATTTT. Protein: CASSQGSRAQHF.

The J gene is TRBJ1-2, the V gene TRBV7-9; D gene ambiguous. V lost 1 base, J lost 4 bases, and 10 bases lay in between. The CDR3 is made up of 14 amino acids. Germline V lookup: CDR1 SEHNR, CDR2 FQNEAQ (reference sequence). This CDR3 reads CASSLGNTFYGYTF. The CDR3 DNA follows: TGTGCCAGCAGCTTAGGAAATACCTTCTATGGCTACACCTTC.

The genes are TRBV6-1 and TRBJ1-4; D uncertain. Germline V gene data show CDR1 as MNHNS and CDR2 as SASEGT. The CDR3 contains 14 residues. Trimming stripped 7 bases from V and 6 bases from J, with 15 bases between. In DNA form, the CDR3 reads TGTGCCAGCATCCCTAGCCCCTTCGATGAAAAACTGTTTTTT. It translates to CASIPSPFDEKLFF.

The DNA for the CDR3 is TGTGCCAGCAGTCAGCGGGCATCCGGTCGTATCCTTGAAGAGCAGTACTTC. This encodes CASSQRASGRILEEQYF. This chain connects TRBV25-1 to TRBJ2-7; maybe TRBD2 (6 bases). CDR3 size: 17 residues. CDR1 is MGHDK, CDR2 SYGVNS, per germline. Trimming left V 5 bases short and J 7 bases short, with 27 bases between.

This sequence joins TRBV7-9 and TRBJ1-4, with D uncertain. Germline loops: CDR1 SEHNR, CDR2 FQNEAQ (reference sequence). V was clipped by 1 base and J by 10 bases, with 16 bases between them. The CDR3 is 15 amino acids. CDR3 bases: TGTGCCAGCAGCTTAGAAGGCCAGGTCCGAGGAAAACTGTTTTTT. It is translated as CASSLEGQVRGKLFF. Full variable domain (missing parts from reference TRBV7-9 and TRBJ1-4): DTGVSQNPRHKITKRGQNVTFRCDPISEHNRLYWYRQTLGQGPEFLTYFQNEAQLEKSRLLSDRFSAERPKGSFSTLEIQRTEQGDSAMYLCASSLEGQVRGKLFFGSGTQLSVL.

The V call is TRBV18, the J call TRBJ1-3, with D perhaps TRBD1 (5 bases). CDR1 and CDR2 (germline): KGHSH, LQKENI. V lost 0 bases and J 0 bases, leaving 9 bases between the germline ends. The CDR3 runs 16 residues. In DNA form, the CDR3 reads TGTGCCAGCTCACCACCCGGCAGGGCCTCTGGAAACACCATATATTTT. Its protein is CASSPPGRASGNTIYF. Using reference TRBV18 and TRBJ1-3 for the parts outside the CDR3, the full variable domain is NAGVMQNPRHLVRRRGQEARLRCSPMKGHSHVYWYRQLPEEGLKFMVYLQKENIIDESGMPKERFSAEFPKEGPSILRIQQVVRGDSAAYFCASSPPGRASGNTIYFGEGSWLTVV.

This sequence joins TRBV19 and TRBJ1-1, with a tentative D call TRBD1 (5 bases). Germline loops: CDR1 LNHDA, CDR2 SQIVND (reference sequence). This CDR3 spans 16 amino acids. Trimming shortened V by 5 bases and J by 4 bases, and 20 bases separated the two germline ends. The DNA of the CDR3 is TGTGCCAGTAGTCCCCAATTTGAGAGGGGCCTCACTGAAGCTTTCTTT. Translation gives CASSPQFERGLTEAFF.

This chain links TRBV6-5 with TRBJ1-5, with 7 bases aligning to TRBD1. Looked up from germline, CDR1 is MNHEY and CDR2 is SVGAGI. Trimming at V came to 6 bases and at J to 4 bases, leaving 6 bases not matched to a gene. The CDR3 length is 14 residues. The CDR3 nucleotides read TGTGCCAGCAGCGCCGGGACAGAGAATCAGCCCCAGCATTTT. This gives the protein CASSAGTENQPQHF.

This clone appeared once. J is TRBJ2-3 and V is TRBV7-2, with 7 bases lining up with TRBD2. Unmatched junction bases numbered 10, after V lost 7 bases and J lost 0 bases. The CDR3 extends over 16 amino acids. In germline, CDR1 is SGHTA, CDR2 FQGNSA. The CDR3 region has the DNA TGTGCCAGCAACCCGGAGGGCGGGAGTAGCACAGATACGCAGTATTTT. It specifies CASNPEGGSSTDTQYF.

J is TRBJ1-3 and V is TRBV19; no firm D call. The germline V gene encodes CDR1 LNHDA and CDR2 SQIVND (reference sequence). With 7 bases removed from V and 4 bases from J, the gap between germline ends came to 14 bases. This CDR3 is built from 14 residues. For the CDR3, the DNA is TGTGCCAGTACTCCCCAACAAGGAGGAAACACCATATATTTT. Its protein product is CASTPQQGGNTIYF.

The chain combines TRBV28 with TRBJ2-7, with TRBD1 as a possible D gene (6 bases). This CDR3 is built from 14 residues. Germline V gene sequence: CDR1 MDHEN, CDR2 SYDVKM. Deletions cut 5 bases from V and 7 bases from J, with 18 bases between. The CDR3 sequence: CASSTDSFGNEQYF. CDR3 DNA sequence: TGTGCCAGCAGTACGGACAGCTTCGGAAATGAGCAGTACTTC.

This chain links TRBV5-1 with TRBJ2-7; unclear D gene. The V end lost 0 bases, the J end lost 1 base, and 5 bases lay between the germline ends. This CDR3 is 13 amino acids long. CDR1 SGHRS and CDR2 YFSETQ come from the germline V gene. The CDR3 is CASSLEESYEQYF. The CDR3 nucleotides read TGCGCCAGCAGCTTGGAAGAATCCTACGAGCAGTACTTC. Using reference TRBV5-1 and TRBJ2-7 for the parts outside the CDR3, the full variable domain is KAGVTQTPRYLIKTRGQQVTLSCSPISGHRSVSWYQQTPGQGLQFLFEYFSETQRNKGNFPGRFSGRQFSNSRSEMNVSTLELGDSALYLCASSLEESYEQYFGPGTRLTVT.